This T cell receptor (beta chain) is from a study of sequential checkpoint blockade in melanoma. On the study more broadly: Randomization was 1:1 between first-line nivolumab→ipilimumab and ipilimumab→nivolumab.

The CDR3 extends over 14 amino acids. The germline CDR1 and CDR2 sequences are SGHDN and FVKESK. Trimming cost V 1 base and J 9 bases, with 13 bases left between them. This clone was seen more than once but under ten times. Described treatment: randomized to nivolumab then ipilimumab (arm A) or the reverse (arm B). This table comes from immunoSEQ multiplex PCR, and its TCRdb copy is limited to in-frame clones, with some not included. The sample records around 4,800 clones, 35% to 40% being singletons. The clonotype originates from a human donor with melanoma. This specimen was tumor tissue (inferred from file names), taken from a patient given nivolumab and ipilimumab in sequence. The V call is TRBV14, the J call TRBJ2-1; no definite D call. CDR3 region: CASSQAVRVPEQFF. For the CDR3, the DNA is TGTGCCAGCAGCCAAGCGGTAAGGGTCCCTGAGCAGTTCTTC.